This TCR beta chain was recorded in a study of regulatory dendritic cells for organ transplantation. Findings of the study overall: Regulatory dendritic cells appeared to expand memory CD8+ clones less than mature ones. Of resting T cell subsets, memory CD8+ had the most alloreactive clonotypes. Naive CD4+ and CD8+ repertoires were highly diverse; memory CD8+ was most oligoclonal.

CDR1 and CDR2 (germline): SEHNR, FQNEAQ (reference sequence). V lost 3 bases and J lost 8, with 10 bases in between. The CDR3 contains 12 residues. Produced via immunoSEQ multiplex PCR; TCRdb's table is partial and in-frame only. The table records just under 30,000 clones, nearly 80% of them present only once. On this clone itself: Its antigen is undetermined.

This TCR derives from a human donor in good health. Source material: memory CD4+ T cells from blood. Subset in this sample: CD45RO+ memory T cells. The chain uses TRBV7-9 and TRBJ1-2; D possibly corresponds to TRBD1 (6 bases). The CDR3 DNA is TGTGCCAGCAGCTTCAGGGGAGGAGGCTACACCTTC. Amino acids: CASSFRGGGYTF.